In this sample, the clone carrying this TCR beta chain turned up once. The table came from immunoSEQ multiplex PCR; TCRdb's copy has only in-frame clones and leaves some out. Of roughly 180,000 clones in the sample, 80% to 95% were seen once. This sample was included in a study of control samples from healthy donors and cancer patients. The length of the CDR3 is 16 residues. Unmatched junction bases numbered 4, after V lost 0 bases and J lost 4 bases. Germline CDR1 and CDR2: ENHRY and SYGVKD. Sequencing was performed on blood. This sequence joins TRBV10-3 and TRBJ2-1; 9 positions match TRBD2. This receptor was taken from an older woman in good health. CDR3 in DNA: TGTGCCATCAGTGAGTCGTCTAGCGGGACATACAATGAGCAGTTCTTC. It codes for CAISESSSGTYNEQFF.